The 17 T cell receptor beta chains in this list originate from one sample, sequenced in a study of T cell responses to AZD1222 COVID-19 vaccine. The assay was immunoSEQ multiplex PCR, and TCRdb's table has in-frame clones only and misses some. Of around 150,000 clones listed, around 95% are singletons. Sequenced material: peripheral blood, taken on day 0 of AZD1222 vaccination. The receptors were gathered from an adult in good health.

This clone was observed a single time. The gene calls are TRBV6-1 and TRBJ2-3, with D uncertain. Germline values: CDR1 MNHNS, CDR2 SASEGT. V was shortened by 1 base and J by 2 bases, with 10 bases between the two germline ends. The CDR3 is 15 amino acids. CDR3 in DNA: TGTGCCAGCAGTGAAGGGGGAACGACCACAGATACGCAGTATTTT. This codes for CASSEGGTTTDTQYF.

The chain is built from TRBV21-1 and TRBJ1-4; the table names TRBD1, a call not compared with the DNA. TRBV21-1 is termed a pseudogene. The CDR3 is 13 residues long. As DNA, the CDR3 is TGTGCCAACAAGGGACACCTGCGTGGAAAACTGTTTTTT. Translated: CANKGHLRGKLFF.

The CDR3 reads CASSYRISYEQYF. The CDR3 DNA reads TGTGCCAGCAGTTATCGGATCTCCTACGAGCAGTACTTC. This chain links TRBV6-5 with TRBJ2-7; D uncertain. The CDR3 is 13 residues long. Trimming left V 3 bases short and J 0 bases short, with 6 bases between. Germline V gene sequence: CDR1 MNHEY, CDR2 SVGAGI.

This clone was found once. The V gene is TRBV19, the J gene TRBJ1-3, with 7 bases fitting TRBD1. The CDR3 length is 16 residues. V dropped 6 bases and J dropped 0; count of bases not matched to a gene: 8. Germline values: CDR1 LNHDA, CDR2 SQIVND (reference sequence). Here the CDR3 reads CASSPSGQISGNTIYF. The CDR3 DNA reads TGTGCCAGTAGCCCCTCGGGACAGATCTCTGGAAACACCATATATTTT.

Comments on this clone: A read error may produce the germline difference seen at one junction end. V is TRBV4-2 and J is TRBJ2-5; TRBD2 aligns across 13 bases. The CDR3 is made up of 19 amino acids. Germline CDR1 and CDR2: LGHNA and YNFKEQ. The DNA for the CDR3 is TGTGCCAGCAGTCAAGATCGAACTAGCGGGAGGGGGTACCAAGAGACCCAGTACTTC. It translates to CASSQDRTSGRGYQETQYF.

V usage is TRBV30 and J usage is TRBJ1-3; a possible D gene is TRBD1 (6 bases). Deletions cut 7 bases from V and 1 base from J, with 8 bases between. The germline V gene has CDR1 GTSNPN and CDR2 SVGIG (reference sequence). This CDR3 has 12 residues. The DNA of the CDR3 is TGTGCCTCCACAGGGTCTGGAAACACCATATATTTT. Translating gives CASTGSGNTIYF.

The chain joins TRBV5-1 to TRBJ2-5; 9 bases agree with TRBD1. V shed 4 bases and J 4 bases; nucleotides not matched to a gene: 5. Germline V gene sequence: CDR1 SGHRS, CDR2 YFSETQ. The CDR3 is 14 amino acids. CDR3 DNA: TGCGCCAGCAGCCAACAGGGGGCAGGAGAGACCCAGTACTTC. Its translation is CASSQQGAGETQYF.

V usage is TRBV7-9 and J usage is TRBJ1-4; weak D call: TRBD1 (5 bases). V was clipped by 1 base and J by 8 bases, with 23 bases between them. This CDR3 is 18 amino acids long. Germline values: CDR1 SEHNR, CDR2 FQNEAQ (reference sequence). This CDR3 reads CASSLGRLRGQREEKLFF. The CDR3 bases are TGTGCCAGCAGCTTAGGTCGTTTGAGGGGCCAAAGGGAGGAAAAACTGTTTTTT. Full variable domain (rest looked up from reference TRBV7-9 and TRBJ1-4): DTGVSQNPRHKITKRGQNVTFRCDPISEHNRLYWYRQTLGQGPEFLTYFQNEAQLEKSRLLSDRFSAERPKGSFSTLEIQRTEQGDSAMYLCASSLGRLRGQREEKLFFGSGTQLSVL.

This clone was counted only a few times. This rearrangement joins TRBV30 to TRBJ1-2; 11 bases map to TRBD1. The V gene end was trimmed by 4 bases and the J gene end by 4 bases; junction bases not matched to a gene: 2. CDR1 GTSNPN and CDR2 SVGIG come from the germline V gene (reference sequence). This CDR3 has 13 residues. CDR3 residues: CAWIGQGAYGYTF. DNA for the CDR3: TGTGCCTGGATCGGACAGGGGGCCTATGGCTACACCTTC.

V usage is TRBV7-9 and J usage is TRBJ1-2; D call uncertain. This CDR3 has 13 amino acids. Germline V lookup: CDR1 SEHNR, CDR2 FQNEAQ (reference sequence). Trimming took off 0 bases at V and 4 bases at J, with 6 bases between the two ends. Here the CDR3 reads CASSLAEIYGYTF. The CDR3, as DNA: TGTGCCAGCAGCTTAGCAGAGATCTATGGCTACACCTTC.

The V gene is TRBV18, the J gene TRBJ1-2; D perhaps matches TRBD1 (5 bases). The length of the CDR3 is 12 residues. CDR1 and CDR2 from the germline V gene are KGHSH and LQKENI. V lost 3 bases and J 8 bases, leaving 10 bases between the germline ends. This CDR3 reads CASSPEGHGYTF. As DNA, the CDR3 is TGTGCCAGCTCACCGGAGGGGCACGGCTACACCTTC.

The V gene is TRBV5-4, the J gene TRBJ2-2, with a tentative D call TRBD1 (6 bases). There are 14 residues in the CDR3. V lost 4 bases, J lost 1 base, and 8 bases lay in between. Germline V gives CDR1 SGHNT, CDR2 YYREEE (reference sequence). DNA of the CDR3: TGTGCCAGCAGCACGACAGGGAACACCGGGGAGCTGTTTTTT. It is translated as CASSTTGNTGELFF.

The chain is built from TRBV28 and TRBJ2-6, with D unclear. Germline values: CDR1 MDHEN, CDR2 SYDVKM. The CDR3 spans 15 residues. The V end was cut by 7 bases, the J end by 2 bases, with 12 bases between. The CDR3 reads CASNIGSPGANVLTF. In DNA, the CDR3 is TGTGCCAGCAACATAGGGTCCCCTGGGGCCAACGTCCTGACTTTC.

The gene calls are TRBV19 and TRBJ2-1, with 11 bases aligning to TRBD2. The trim removed 8 bases at V and 3 bases at J, leaving 6 bases unmatched. Germline V gene lookup returns CDR1 LNHDA and CDR2 SQIVND (reference sequence). There are 15 residues in the CDR3. Written as DNA, the CDR3 is TGTGCCAGTTCTGCGACTAGCGGGGTCTACAATGAGCAGTTCTTC. Protein sequence: CASSATSGVYNEQFF. Using reference TRBV19 and TRBJ2-1 for the parts outside the CDR3, the full variable domain is DGGITQSPKYLFRKEGQNVTLSCEQNLNHDAMYWYRQDPGQGLRLIYYSQIVNDFQKGDIAEGYSVSREKKESFPLTVTSAQKNPTAFYLCASSATSGVYNEQFFGPGTRLTVL.

V usage is TRBV6-1 and J usage is TRBJ2-5, with D possibly TRBD2 on 6 matching bases. V lost 4 bases, J lost 7 bases, and 22 bases lay in between. The CDR3 runs 16 residues. The V gene's germline CDR1 is MNHNS and CDR2 SASEGT. The CDR3 is CASSGFIAVGSGTQYF. DNA for the CDR3: TGTGCCAGCAGTGGGTTTATAGCGGTGGGAAGTGGGACCCAGTACTTC.

This rearrangement joins TRBV5-4 to TRBJ1-3; D ambiguous. This CDR3 spans 16 amino acids. CDR1 is SGHNT, CDR2 YYREEE, per germline (reference sequence). With 4 bases removed from V and 4 bases from J, the gap between germline ends came to 18 bases. CDR3 in amino acids: CASSPGLLAGGNTIYF. The CDR3 nucleotides are TGTGCCAGCAGCCCCGGACTCTTGGCAGGAGGAAACACCATATATTTT. Looking up the rest from reference TRBV5-4 and TRBJ1-3 gives the full variable domain: ETGVTQSPTHLIKTRGQQVTLRCSSQSGHNTVSWYQQALGQGPQFIFQYYREEENGRGNFPPRFSGLQFPNYSSELNVNALELDDSALYLCASSPGLLAGGNTIYFGEGSWLTVV.

This clone showed up just a few times. V usage is TRBV19 and J usage is TRBJ1-1; perhaps TRBD1 as D (6 bases). V was trimmed by 6 bases and J by 4 bases, leaving 18 bases between them. The germline CDR1 and CDR2 sequences are LNHDA and SQIVND (reference sequence). The CDR3 length is 15 residues. The CDR3 protein is CASRFPGAGSTEAFF. The DNA for the CDR3 is TGTGCCAGTAGGTTTCCGGGGGCAGGGAGCACTGAAGCTTTCTTT.